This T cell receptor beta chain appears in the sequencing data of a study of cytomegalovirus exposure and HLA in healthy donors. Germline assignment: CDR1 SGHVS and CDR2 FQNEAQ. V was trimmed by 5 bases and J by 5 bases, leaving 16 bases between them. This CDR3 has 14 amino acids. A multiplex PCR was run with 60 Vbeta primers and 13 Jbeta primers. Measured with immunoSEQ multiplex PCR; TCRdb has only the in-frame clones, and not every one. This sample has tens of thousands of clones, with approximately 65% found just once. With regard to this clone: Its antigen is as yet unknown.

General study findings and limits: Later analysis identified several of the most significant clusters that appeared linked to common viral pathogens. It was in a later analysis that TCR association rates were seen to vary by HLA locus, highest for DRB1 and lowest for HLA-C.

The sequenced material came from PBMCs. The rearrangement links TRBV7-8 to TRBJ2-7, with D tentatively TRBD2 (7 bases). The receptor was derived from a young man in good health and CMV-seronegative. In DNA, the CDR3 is TGTGCCAGCAGCCATGAGGGGGGGCGGAACGAGCAGTACTTC. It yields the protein CASSHEGGRNEQYF.